This record covers a single T cell receptor beta chain. Only a few counts were recorded for this clonotype. Its recognized antigen is unknown. No base qualities exist here, and no much larger clone lies one base off it. Its CDR3 holds 15 amino acids, cysteine through phenylalanine. The sequence is cut down to CDR3 DNA, 45 bases in frame from base 1. CDR1 and CDR2 were assigned from the germline V gene as SGHDN and FVKESK. V trim: 4 bases; J trim: 4 bases; unmatched bases: 7. Sequencing was performed on an Illumina HiSeq 2500. Quantitative 5'-RACE with molecular barcodes was used to prepare TCR beta libraries. The paper's data handling went like this. A new computational method based on a probabilistic model of VDJ rearrangement was used to identify disease-linked TCR variants. Starting from the raw public reads, TCRdb applied fastp trimming at Q25, assembled clones with MiXCR and retained in-frame beta chains. Rows matching on CDR3 protein sequence are summarized as one entry with the most common DNA and genes. TCRdb's processing, not the authors', yielded these V and J calls. Recorded for this sample are a few hundred thousand distinct CDR3 sequences; approximately 20% of them occurred a single time. Of the sample, about a sixth falls within the top ten clones.

This sample was taken from a study of CD8 T cells in ankylosing spondylitis (dated by TCRdb to the late 2010s). Study-level background: To find TCR variants linked to disease, the study profiled T cell receptor beta repertoires in ankylosing spondylitis patients and healthy donors. The full study cohort was made up of roughly 25 ankylosing spondylitis patients and about a hundred healthy donors. Peripheral blood was sampled, and synovial fluid was also collected from ankylosing spondylitis patients. Overall study results and their limits: Blood from ankylosing spondylitis patients appeared to be characterized by a TCR beta motif made up of several highly homologous amino acid variants. According to the report, matched synovial fluid samples from ankylosing spondylitis patients were significantly enriched for the disease-linked clones. In peripheral blood, the disease-linked clones were found at relatively low frequencies and had a CD8+ phenotype. Some motif variants had previously been reported in the synovial fluid and blood of reactive arthritis patients, which suggests shared mechanisms of disease initiation.

This TCR derives from a male donor with ankylosing spondylitis. The V and J genes are TRBV14 and TRBJ2-7; 10 of the junction bases match TRBD2. Sequences were obtained from blood, either unsorted or a sorted T cell fraction (not recorded which). The CDR3 protein: CASSRGLADLYEQYF. The nucleotides are TGTGCCAGCAGCCGAGGACTAGCGGACCTTTACGAGCAGTACTTC.